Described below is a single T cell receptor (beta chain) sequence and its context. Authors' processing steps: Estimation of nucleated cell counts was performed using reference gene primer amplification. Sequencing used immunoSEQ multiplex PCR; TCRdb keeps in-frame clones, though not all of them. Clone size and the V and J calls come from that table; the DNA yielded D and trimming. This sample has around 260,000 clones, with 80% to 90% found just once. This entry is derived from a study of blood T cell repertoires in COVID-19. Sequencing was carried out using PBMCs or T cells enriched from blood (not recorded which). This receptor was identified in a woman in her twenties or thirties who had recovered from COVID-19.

The CDR3 DNA follows: TGTGCCAGCAGCACTGGGACAGAAAAACTGTTTTTT. Its protein product is CASSTGTEKLFF. This rearrangement joins TRBV7-9 to TRBJ1-4; D may be TRBD1 (6 bases). V was trimmed by 5 bases and J by 8 bases, leaving 9 bases between them. Germline V gene data show CDR1 as SEHNR and CDR2 as FQNEAQ (reference sequence). The CDR3 length is 12 residues.